This T cell receptor beta chain was captured in a study of T-cell memory formation after mild COVID-19. Study results and caveats: Shrinking CD4+ clones resided mostly in CM and EM, and CD8+ ones in EMRA.

Concerning this clonotype: Its antigen is not identified.

CDR1 and CDR2 from the germline V gene are DFQATT and SNEGSKA (reference sequence). V lost 1 base, J lost 4 bases, and 14 bases lay in between. This CDR3 spans 15 amino acids. After 5'RACE with constant-segment primers, TCR alpha and TCR beta cDNA libraries carrying sample barcodes and UMIs were obtained. One entry per CDR3 protein results from TCRdb running MiXCR on the 5' RACE reads. The repertoire holds about 470,000 distinct CDR3 sequences, with approximately 23% as singletons. Specimen: PBMCs or a T cell subset sorted from them (not recorded which). The TCR sequence derives from an adult woman who had mild COVID-19 (a few samples of this study predate the infection). Cell type and time point are not known. V and J are TRBV20-1 and TRBJ2-4; no clear D. DNA for the CDR3: TGCAGTGCTAGAGTGACATGGGAAATTAAAAACATTCAGTACTTC. Translation: CSARVTWEIKNIQYF.